The rows below give T cell receptor beta chains drawn from one sample of a study of T cells after somatic rescue of genetic block. Assay: immunoSEQ multiplex PCR; the TCRdb copy retains only in-frame clones and omits some. Among 80,000 to 90,000 clones listed, around 89% were seen once. The sequencing input was peripheral blood mononuclear cells (PBMCs). These receptors were taken from a young woman. The CDR3 runs from the conserved cysteine through the conserved F or W. A D gene is named only where the DNA matches it firmly. Some rows mark clone size as missing; the rest say once, few, many or name a class of expanded clone.

d_gene	v_gene	j_gene	abundance	CDR3aa	CDR3nt
TRBD2	TRBV7-2	TRBJ2-1	.	CASSLNPSSGSYNEQFF	TGTGCCAGCAGCTTGAACCCTTCTAGCGGGAGTTACAATGAGCAGTTCTTC
TRBD1	TRBV9	TRBJ2-3	.	CASTTGVFTTDTQYF	TGTGCCAGCACCACAGGGGTGTTCACCACAGATACGCAGTATTTT
TRBD2	TRBV10-3	TRBJ2-1	.	CATRGRAGGSYNEQFF	TGTGCCACCAGAGGAAGAGCGGGAGGGTCCTACAATGAGCAGTTCTTC
.	TRBV28	TRBJ1-3	.	CASSLPAGEVVKGNTIYF	TGTGCCAGCAGTTTACCCGCTGGGGAGGTGGTGAAAGGAAACACCATATATTTT
TRBD2	TRBV6-4	TRBJ2-7	.	CASSEEPSGAYEQYF	TGTGCCAGCAGTGAAGAGCCTAGCGGGGCCTACGAGCAGTACTTC
.	TRBV6-5	TRBJ2-1	.	CASRVGRGYNEQFF	TGTGCCAGCAGAGTAGGGAGGGGGTACAATGAGCAGTTCTTC
.	TRBV7-3	TRBJ1-1	.	CATSFGERAFF	TGTGCCACCTCTTTTGGGGAGCGCGCTTTCTTT
.	TRBV5-1	TRBJ2-6	.	CASSLSDLGVLTF	TGCGCCAGCAGCTTGTCAGACCTAGGAGTCCTGACTTTC
.	TRBV6-6	TRBJ2-7	few	CASSSSTPGEEQYF	TGTGCCAGCAGTTCGTCGACCCCAGGGGAGGAGCAGTACTTC
TRBD1	TRBV7-6	TRBJ2-7	.	CASSSPTGAHEQYF	TGTGCCAGCAGCTCCCCGACAGGGGCCCACGAGCAGTACTTC
TRBD2	TRBV27	TRBJ2-5	once	CASSFVIAGMVETQYF	TGTGCCAGCAGTTTTGTAATAGCGGGAATGGTGGAGACCCAGTACTTC
.	TRBV10-2	TRBJ2-1	once	CASSPSRAERGNEQFF	TGCGCCAGCAGCCCGTCTAGGGCGGAGAGGGGCAATGAGCAGTTCTTC
.	TRBV28	TRBJ2-2	.	CASSQGRAGELFF	TGTGCCAGCAGTCAGGGGAGGGCCGGGGAGCTGTTTTTT
TRBD1	TRBV5-6	TRBJ2-2	.	CASSLGTVGANTGELFF	TGTGCCAGCAGCCTAGGGACAGTTGGGGCGAACACCGGGGAGCTGTTTTTT
.	TRBV2	TRBJ2-7	.	CASIKALSYEQYF	TGTGCCAGCATTAAGGCTCTCTCCTACGAGCAGTACTTC
.	TRBV29-1	TRBJ1-1	few	CSVEWLQNTEAFF	TGCAGCGTTGAGTGGCTCCAGAACACTGAAGCTTTCTTT
.	TRBV28	TRBJ2-5	.	CASSLPTTRETQYF	TGTGCCAGCAGTTTACCGACAACCCGAGAGACCCAGTACTTC
.	TRBV27	TRBJ1-2	.	CATRLGGAAYGYTF	TGTGCCACCCGCCTGGGGGGGGCCGCCTATGGCTACACCTTC